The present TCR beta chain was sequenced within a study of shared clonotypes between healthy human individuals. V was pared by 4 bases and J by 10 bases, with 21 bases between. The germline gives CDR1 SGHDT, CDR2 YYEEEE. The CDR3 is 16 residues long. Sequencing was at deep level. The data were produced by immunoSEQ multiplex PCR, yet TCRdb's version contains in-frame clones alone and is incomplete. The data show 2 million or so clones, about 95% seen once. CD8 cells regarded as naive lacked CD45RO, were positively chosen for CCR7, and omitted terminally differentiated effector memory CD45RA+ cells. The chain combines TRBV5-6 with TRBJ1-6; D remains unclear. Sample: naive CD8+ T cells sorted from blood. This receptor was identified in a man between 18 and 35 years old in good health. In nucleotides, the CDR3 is TGTGCCAGCAGCGCTTGGAGTTCCCTTGTGGTATCACCCCTCCACTTT. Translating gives CASSAWSSLVVSPLHF.